This T cell receptor (beta chain) is drawn from a study of cytomegalovirus exposure and HLA in healthy donors. Study-wide points: Per a prior analysis, the majority of TCR beta V segments were productive roughly 90% or roughly 30% of the time.

As to this clone: Its specificity is not known.

The CDR3 is 17 residues long. Germline assignment: CDR1 MGHRA and CDR2 YSYEKL. The V end lost 4 bases, the J end lost 0 bases, and 15 bases lay between the germline ends. PCR used 60 Vbeta primers and 13 Jbeta primers. As handled by the study authors: It was a later analysis that counted 83 million or so unique TCR beta chains, of which 9 million to 13 million were shared. Only in-frame clones appear in the TCRdb table, and some are missing; sequencing was by immunoSEQ multiplex PCR. For V, J and clone size, that table is used; D and trimming come from the DNA. This sample yields some 130,000 clones, of which 50% to 75% are seen a single time; 2% to 2.5% belongs to the top ten.

The clonotype was recovered from a woman aged 40 to 55 in good health and CMV-seronegative. The chain recombines TRBV4-1 with TRBJ1-4; D unclear. The sample taken for sequencing was PBMCs. CDR3 loop: CASSPRGRASTNEKLFF. The DNA of the CDR3 is TGCGCCAGCAGCCCCCGCGGGCGGGCTTCAACTAATGAAAAACTGTTTTTT.